These T cell receptor beta chains were read from a single sample in a study of cytomegalovirus exposure and HLA in healthy donors. Generated by immunoSEQ multiplex PCR, the TCRdb table keeps only in-frame clones and is missing some. Of 110,000 to 150,000 clones listed, around 10% were seen once; the top ten hold roughly 1.9%. The sequencing sample was made of PBMCs. These receptors all stem from a male donor in good health and CMV-seronegative. Both conserved end residues are part of each CDR3. Each record gives: clone size, D gene, J gene, V gene, CDR3 DNA, CDR3 protein. A D gene is named only where the DNA matches it firmly. Clone size is not always given. Where it is, it says once, few, many or a class for expanded clones.

clone_size: few; d_call: TRBD2; j_call: TRBJ2-1; v_call: TRBV15; cdr3_nt: TGTGCCACCAGCAGAGAGACCCTAGCGGGAGTTTACAATGAGCAGTTCTTC; cdr3_aa: CATSRETLAGVYNEQFF
clone_size: few; d_call: .; j_call: TRBJ2-5; v_call: TRBV2; cdr3_nt: TGTGCCAGCAGTGAGCGAACGTACGAGACCCAGTACTTC; cdr3_aa: CASSERTYETQYF
clone_size: few; d_call: .; j_call: TRBJ1-2; v_call: TRBV7-9; cdr3_nt: TGTGCCAGCAGCCTACTATCCCTAGCCGATGGCTACACCTTC; cdr3_aa: CASSLLSLADGYTF
clone_size: .; d_call: .; j_call: TRBJ2-3; v_call: TRBV2; cdr3_nt: TGTGCCAGCATTCCTCCTGGGCCTTCCTCCCGTACGCAGTATTTT; cdr3_aa: CASIPPGPSSRTQYF
clone_size: few; d_call: .; j_call: TRBJ2-5; v_call: TRBV4-3; cdr3_nt: TGCGCCAGCAGCCAAGATCGGGTGGGGACCCAGTACTTC; cdr3_aa: CASSQDRVGTQYF
clone_size: .; d_call: .; j_call: TRBJ2-7; v_call: TRBV6-1; cdr3_nt: TGTGCCAGCAGTGAAGAAGCATACGAGCAGTACTTC; cdr3_aa: CASSEEAYEQYF
clone_size: .; d_call: .; j_call: TRBJ1-2; v_call: TRBV28; cdr3_nt: TGTGCCAGCAGTGTCAGTCCATATGGCTACACCTTC; cdr3_aa: CASSVSPYGYTF
clone_size: .; d_call: .; j_call: TRBJ1-5; v_call: TRBV2; cdr3_nt: TGTGCCAGCACCCTTGGAGGGTCGGGTCCGCCCCAGCATTTT; cdr3_aa: CASTLGGSGPPQHF
clone_size: few; d_call: .; j_call: TRBJ2-2; v_call: TRBV7-9; cdr3_nt: TGTGCCAGCAGCCCTAGAGGGGGTGGGGCCCTGCCCGGGGAGCTGTTTTTT; cdr3_aa: CASSPRGGGALPGELFF
clone_size: .; d_call: TRBD2; j_call: TRBJ2-1; v_call: TRBV28; cdr3_nt: TGTGCCAGCAGTCCTTCTAGGGAGGGCCGAAATGAGCAGTTCTTC; cdr3_aa: CASSPSREGRNEQFF
clone_size: .; d_call: .; j_call: TRBJ2-1; v_call: TRBV4-3; cdr3_nt: TGCGCCAGCCGCGCTAAGCGGTCCAATGAGCAGTTCTTC; cdr3_aa: CASRAKRSNEQFF
clone_size: few; d_call: .; j_call: TRBJ1-3; v_call: TRBV28; cdr3_nt: TGTGCCAGCCTTAACCTGGGCCTCTCTGGAAACACCATATATTTT; cdr3_aa: CASLNLGLSGNTIYF
clone_size: .; d_call: TRBD1; j_call: TRBJ2-3; v_call: TRBV6-6; cdr3_nt: TGTGCCAGCAGTTACTACACAGGGGGCTACCAGTATTTT; cdr3_aa: CASSYYTGGYQYF
clone_size: .; d_call: .; j_call: TRBJ2-7; v_call: TRBV7-9; cdr3_nt: TGTGCCAGCAGCTTAGTGGCGGGGTTTGAGCAGTACTTC; cdr3_aa: CASSLVAGFEQYF
clone_size: .; d_call: TRBD1; j_call: TRBJ2-7; v_call: TRBV29-1; cdr3_nt: TGCAGCGTTGAGGCAGGGGGCTTATACGAGCAGTACTTC; cdr3_aa: CSVEAGGLYEQYF
clone_size: .; d_call: TRBD1; j_call: TRBJ2-7; v_call: TRBV7-2; cdr3_nt: TGTGCCAGCAGCTACGACAGGGGCACCTACGAGCAGTACTTC; cdr3_aa: CASSYDRGTYEQYF
clone_size: .; d_call: .; j_call: TRBJ1-5; v_call: TRBV6-5; cdr3_nt: TGTGCCAGCAGTTACAACGGAGACAATCAGCCCCAGCATTTT; cdr3_aa: CASSYNGDNQPQHF
clone_size: few; d_call: TRBD1; j_call: TRBJ1-6; v_call: TRBV2; cdr3_nt: TGTGCCAGCAGGGACAGGGAGCATTCACCCCTCCACTTT; cdr3_aa: CASRDREHSPLHF
clone_size: .; d_call: .; j_call: TRBJ2-1; v_call: TRBV9; cdr3_nt: TGTGCCAGCGCGGGCCCTCACATGAATGAGCAGTTCTTC; cdr3_aa: CASAGPHMNEQFF
clone_size: few; d_call: .; j_call: TRBJ2-4; v_call: TRBV28; cdr3_nt: TGTGCCAGCAGTACCTGGACAGTCAAAAACATTCAGTACTTC; cdr3_aa: CASSTWTVKNIQYF
clone_size: .; d_call: .; j_call: TRBJ1-2; v_call: TRBV5-1; cdr3_nt: TGCGCCAGCCAACCCGGACAACATGATGGCTACACCTTC; cdr3_aa: CASQPGQHDGYTF
clone_size: .; d_call: TRBD1; j_call: TRBJ2-7; v_call: TRBV27; cdr3_nt: TGTGCCAGCAGTGTAGACAGGGGGTCCTACGAGCAGTACTTC; cdr3_aa: CASSVDRGSYEQYF
clone_size: few; d_call: .; j_call: TRBJ1-1; v_call: TRBV11-1; cdr3_nt: TGTGCCAGCAGCTTAGGGGCAGACACTGAAGCTTTCTTT; cdr3_aa: CASSLGADTEAFF
clone_size: few; d_call: .; j_call: TRBJ1-2; v_call: TRBV9; cdr3_nt: TGTGCCAGCAGCCCCAGGACAGATTGGGCCTATGGCTACACCTTC; cdr3_aa: CASSPRTDWAYGYTF
clone_size: .; d_call: .; j_call: TRBJ2-1; v_call: TRBV6-6; cdr3_nt: TGTGCCAGCAGCACCTGGCCGAACAATGAGCAGTTCTTC; cdr3_aa: CASSTWPNNEQFF
clone_size: few; d_call: .; j_call: TRBJ2-2; v_call: TRBV7-9; cdr3_nt: TGTGCCAGCGACCGGGACATTAACACCGGGGAGCTGTTTTTT; cdr3_aa: CASDRDINTGELFF
clone_size: few; d_call: .; j_call: TRBJ2-2; v_call: TRBV29-1; cdr3_nt: TGCAGCGTCCTTTCCGGGACACAAAACACCGGGGAGCTGTTTTTT; cdr3_aa: CSVLSGTQNTGELFF
clone_size: few; d_call: .; j_call: TRBJ1-1; v_call: TRBV5-1; cdr3_nt: TGCGCCAGCAGCCAAAGGGACACGAACACTGAAGCTTTCTTT; cdr3_aa: CASSQRDTNTEAFF
clone_size: few; d_call: TRBD1; j_call: TRBJ1-2; v_call: TRBV28; cdr3_nt: TGTGCCAGCAGGGTGACAGGGGCTGACTATGGCTACACCTTC; cdr3_aa: CASRVTGADYGYTF
clone_size: .; d_call: .; j_call: TRBJ2-7; v_call: TRBV5-6; cdr3_nt: TGTGCCAGCAGCCTCACCGCTGCGGAGCAGTACTTC; cdr3_aa: CASSLTAAEQYF
clone_size: few; d_call: .; j_call: TRBJ1-5; v_call: TRBV28; cdr3_nt: TGTGCCAGCAGTCCGGGGGGACCGCCCCAGCATTTT; cdr3_aa: CASSPGGPPQHF
clone_size: few; d_call: .; j_call: TRBJ2-4; v_call: TRBV6-1; cdr3_nt: TGTGCCAGCACCGGGTGGGACTCTGACAAAAACATTCAGTACTTC; cdr3_aa: CASTGWDSDKNIQYF
clone_size: few; d_call: .; j_call: TRBJ2-1; v_call: TRBV9; cdr3_nt: TGTGCCAGCAGCGTAGCTGGGAGTAGGGATGAGCAGTTCTTC; cdr3_aa: CASSVAGSRDEQFF
clone_size: .; d_call: TRBD2; j_call: TRBJ2-5; v_call: TRBV5-4; cdr3_nt: TGTGCCAGCAGCTGGCGGACTAGCGGGGAAGGGACCCAGTACTTC; cdr3_aa: CASSWRTSGEGTQYF
clone_size: .; d_call: TRBD2; j_call: TRBJ2-5; v_call: TRBV4-2; cdr3_nt: TGTGCCAGCAGCCAAGGGGTAGCGGGAGGGCCCGGGGGCGAGACCCAGTACTTC; cdr3_aa: CASSQGVAGGPGGETQYF
clone_size: few; d_call: .; j_call: TRBJ2-7; v_call: TRBV10-3; cdr3_nt: TGTGCCATCAGTGAGCCACCTTCGGGGGAGCAGTACTTC; cdr3_aa: CAISEPPSGEQYF
clone_size: few; d_call: TRBD1; j_call: TRBJ2-7; v_call: TRBV6-5; cdr3_nt: TGTGCCAGCAGTCTCCGGGACAGGGGGCCCGAGCAGTACTTC; cdr3_aa: CASSLRDRGPEQYF
clone_size: .; d_call: .; j_call: TRBJ1-2; v_call: TRBV30; cdr3_nt: TGTGCCTGGAACAGGGTATTGTTTGGCTACACCTTC; cdr3_aa: CAWNRVLFGYTF
clone_size: .; d_call: .; j_call: TRBJ2-3; v_call: TRBV27; cdr3_nt: TGTGCCAGCAGTGACTTTCGCGGGGGCGGCACAGATACGCAGTATTTT; cdr3_aa: CASSDFRGGGTDTQYF
clone_size: few; d_call: TRBD1; j_call: TRBJ1-5; v_call: TRBV7-2; cdr3_nt: TGTGCCAGCAGCTTATACCAGGGGGCTTATCAGCCCCAGCATTTT; cdr3_aa: CASSLYQGAYQPQHF